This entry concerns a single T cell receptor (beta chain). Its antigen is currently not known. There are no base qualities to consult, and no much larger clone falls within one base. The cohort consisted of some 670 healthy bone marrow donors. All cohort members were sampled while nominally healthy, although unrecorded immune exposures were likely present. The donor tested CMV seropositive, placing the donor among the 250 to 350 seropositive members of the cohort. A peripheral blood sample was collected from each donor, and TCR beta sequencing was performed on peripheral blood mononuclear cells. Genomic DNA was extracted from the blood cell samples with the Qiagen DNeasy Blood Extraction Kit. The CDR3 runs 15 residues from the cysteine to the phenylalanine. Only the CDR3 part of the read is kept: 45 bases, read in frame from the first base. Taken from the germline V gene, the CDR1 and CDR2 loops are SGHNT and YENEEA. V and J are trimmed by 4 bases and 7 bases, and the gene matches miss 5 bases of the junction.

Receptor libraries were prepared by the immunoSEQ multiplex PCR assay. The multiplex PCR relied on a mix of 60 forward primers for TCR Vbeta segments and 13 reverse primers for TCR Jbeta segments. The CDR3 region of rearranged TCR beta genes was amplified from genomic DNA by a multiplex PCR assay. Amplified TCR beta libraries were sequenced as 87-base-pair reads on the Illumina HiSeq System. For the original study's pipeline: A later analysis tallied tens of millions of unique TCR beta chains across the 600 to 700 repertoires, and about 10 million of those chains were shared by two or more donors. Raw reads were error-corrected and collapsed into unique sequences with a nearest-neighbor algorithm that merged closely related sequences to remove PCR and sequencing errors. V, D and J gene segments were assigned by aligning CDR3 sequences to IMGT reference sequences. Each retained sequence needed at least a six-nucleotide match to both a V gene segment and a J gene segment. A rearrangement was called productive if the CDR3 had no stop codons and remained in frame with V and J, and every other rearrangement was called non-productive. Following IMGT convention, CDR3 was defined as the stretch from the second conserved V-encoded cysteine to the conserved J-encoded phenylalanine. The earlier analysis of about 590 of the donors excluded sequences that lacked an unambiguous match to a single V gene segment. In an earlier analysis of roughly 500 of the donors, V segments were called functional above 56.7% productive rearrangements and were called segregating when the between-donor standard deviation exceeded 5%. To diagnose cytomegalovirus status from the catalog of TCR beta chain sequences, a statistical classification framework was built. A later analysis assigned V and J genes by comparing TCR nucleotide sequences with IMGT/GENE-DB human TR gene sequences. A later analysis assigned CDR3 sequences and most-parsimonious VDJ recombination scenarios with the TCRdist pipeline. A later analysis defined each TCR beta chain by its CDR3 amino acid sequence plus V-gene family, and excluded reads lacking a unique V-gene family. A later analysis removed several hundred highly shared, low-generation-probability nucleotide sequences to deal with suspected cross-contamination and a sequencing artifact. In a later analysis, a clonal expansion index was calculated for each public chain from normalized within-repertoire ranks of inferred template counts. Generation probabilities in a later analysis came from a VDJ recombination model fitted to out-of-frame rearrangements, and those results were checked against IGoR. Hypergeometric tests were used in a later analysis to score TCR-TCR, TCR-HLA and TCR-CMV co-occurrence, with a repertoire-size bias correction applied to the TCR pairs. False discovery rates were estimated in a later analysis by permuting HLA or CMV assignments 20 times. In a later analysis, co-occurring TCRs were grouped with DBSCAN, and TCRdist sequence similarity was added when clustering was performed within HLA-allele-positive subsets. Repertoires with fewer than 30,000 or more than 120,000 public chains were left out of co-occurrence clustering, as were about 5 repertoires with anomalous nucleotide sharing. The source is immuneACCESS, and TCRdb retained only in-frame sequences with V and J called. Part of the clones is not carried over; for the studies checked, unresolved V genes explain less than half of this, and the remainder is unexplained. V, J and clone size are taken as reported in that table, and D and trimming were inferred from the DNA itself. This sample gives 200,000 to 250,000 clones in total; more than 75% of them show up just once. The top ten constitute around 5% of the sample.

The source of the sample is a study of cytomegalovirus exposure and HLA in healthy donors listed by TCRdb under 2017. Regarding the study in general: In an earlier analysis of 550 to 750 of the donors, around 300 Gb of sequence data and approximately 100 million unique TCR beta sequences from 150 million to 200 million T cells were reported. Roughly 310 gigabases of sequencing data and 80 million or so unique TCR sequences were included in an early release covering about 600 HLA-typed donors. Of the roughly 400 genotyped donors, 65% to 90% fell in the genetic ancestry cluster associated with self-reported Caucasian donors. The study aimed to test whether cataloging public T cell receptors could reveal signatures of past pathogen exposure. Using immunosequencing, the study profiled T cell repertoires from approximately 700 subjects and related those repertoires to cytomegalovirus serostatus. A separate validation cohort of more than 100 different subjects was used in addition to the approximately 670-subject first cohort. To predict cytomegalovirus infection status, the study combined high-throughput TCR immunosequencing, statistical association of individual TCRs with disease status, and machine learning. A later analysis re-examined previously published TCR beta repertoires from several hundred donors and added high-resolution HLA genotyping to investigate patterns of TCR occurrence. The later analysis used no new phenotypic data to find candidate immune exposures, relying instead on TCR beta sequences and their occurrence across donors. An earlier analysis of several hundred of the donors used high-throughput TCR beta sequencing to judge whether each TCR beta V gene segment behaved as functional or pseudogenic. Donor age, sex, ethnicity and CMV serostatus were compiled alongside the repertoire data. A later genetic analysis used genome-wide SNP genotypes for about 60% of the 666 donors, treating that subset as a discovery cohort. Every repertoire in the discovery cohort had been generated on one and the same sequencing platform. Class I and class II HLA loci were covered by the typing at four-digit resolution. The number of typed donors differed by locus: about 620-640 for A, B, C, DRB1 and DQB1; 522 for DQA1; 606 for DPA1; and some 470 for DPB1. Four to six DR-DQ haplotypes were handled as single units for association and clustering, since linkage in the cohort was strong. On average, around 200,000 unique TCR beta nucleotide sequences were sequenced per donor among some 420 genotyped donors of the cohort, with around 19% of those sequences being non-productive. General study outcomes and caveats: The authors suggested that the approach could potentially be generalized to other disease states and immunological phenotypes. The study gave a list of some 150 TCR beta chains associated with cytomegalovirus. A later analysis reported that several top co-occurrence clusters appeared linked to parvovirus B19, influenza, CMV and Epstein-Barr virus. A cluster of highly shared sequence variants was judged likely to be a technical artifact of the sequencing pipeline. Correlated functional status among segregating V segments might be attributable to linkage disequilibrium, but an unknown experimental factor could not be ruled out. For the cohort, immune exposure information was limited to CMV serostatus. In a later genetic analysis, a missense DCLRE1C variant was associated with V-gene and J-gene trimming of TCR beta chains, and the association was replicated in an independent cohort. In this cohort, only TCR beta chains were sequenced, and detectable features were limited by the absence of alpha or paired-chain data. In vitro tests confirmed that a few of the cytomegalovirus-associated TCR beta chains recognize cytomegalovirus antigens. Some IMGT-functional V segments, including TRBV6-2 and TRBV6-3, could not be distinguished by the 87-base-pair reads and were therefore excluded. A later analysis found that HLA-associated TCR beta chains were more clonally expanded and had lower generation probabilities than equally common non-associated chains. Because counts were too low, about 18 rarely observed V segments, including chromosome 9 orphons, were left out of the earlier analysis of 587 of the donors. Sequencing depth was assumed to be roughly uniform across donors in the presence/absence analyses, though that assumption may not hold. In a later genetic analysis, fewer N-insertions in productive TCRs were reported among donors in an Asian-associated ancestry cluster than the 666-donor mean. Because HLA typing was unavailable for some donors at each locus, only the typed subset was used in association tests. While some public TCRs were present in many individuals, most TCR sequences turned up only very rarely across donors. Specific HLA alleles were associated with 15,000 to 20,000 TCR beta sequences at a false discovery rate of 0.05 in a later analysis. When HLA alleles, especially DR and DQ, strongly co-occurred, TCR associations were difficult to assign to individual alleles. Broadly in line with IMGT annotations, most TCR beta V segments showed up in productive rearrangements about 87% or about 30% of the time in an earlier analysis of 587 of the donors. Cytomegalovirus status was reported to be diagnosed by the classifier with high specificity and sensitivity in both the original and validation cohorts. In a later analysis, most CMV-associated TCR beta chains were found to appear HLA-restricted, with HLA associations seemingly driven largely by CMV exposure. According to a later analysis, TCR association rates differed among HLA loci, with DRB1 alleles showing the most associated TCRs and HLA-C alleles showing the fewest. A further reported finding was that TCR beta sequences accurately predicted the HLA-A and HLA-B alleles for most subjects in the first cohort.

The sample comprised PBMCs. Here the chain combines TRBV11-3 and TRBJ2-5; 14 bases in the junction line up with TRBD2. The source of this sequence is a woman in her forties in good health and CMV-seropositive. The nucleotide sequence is TGTGCCAGCAGCTCGGGGACTAGCGGGGGCGGGACCCAGTACTTC. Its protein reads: CASSSGTSGGGTQYF.